The next 2 T cell receptor beta chains were all read from a single sample in a study of cytomegalovirus exposure and HLA in healthy donors. Sequenced by immunoSEQ multiplex PCR; TCRdb stores in-frame clones only, minus some. Here the sample spans 220,000 or so clones, over 80% being singletons. The specimen was PBMCs. The source of these receptors is a woman aged 30 to 39 in good health and CMV-seropositive.

The chain couples TRBV28 to TRBJ2-5; D perhaps matches TRBD1 (5 bases). V lost 1 base to trimming and J lost 5 bases, with 11 bases between them. The germline V gene has CDR1 MDHEN and CDR2 SYDVKM. The CDR3 extends over 14 amino acids. The CDR3: CASSLFDSGETQYF. The CDR3 DNA follows: TGTGCCAGCAGTTTATTCGACAGTGGGGAGACCCAGTACTTC. The full variable domain, with the rest looked up from reference TRBV28 and TRBJ2-5, is DVKVTQSSRYLVKRTGEKVFLECVQDMDHENMFWYRQDPGLGLRLIYFSYDVKMKEKGDIPEGYSVSREKKERFSLILESASTNQTSMYLCASSLFDSGETQYFGPGTRLLVL.

J is TRBJ1-5 and V is TRBV27; D ambiguous. Trimming removed 5 bases at V and 0 bases at J, with 14 bases between. In germline, CDR1 is MNHEY, CDR2 SMNVEV (reference sequence). The CDR3 consists of 16 residues. The CDR3 nucleotides are TGTGCCAGCAGTCCCAGTTCTGGTTATAGCAATCAGCCCCAGCATTTT. It yields the protein CASSPSSGYSNQPQHF.